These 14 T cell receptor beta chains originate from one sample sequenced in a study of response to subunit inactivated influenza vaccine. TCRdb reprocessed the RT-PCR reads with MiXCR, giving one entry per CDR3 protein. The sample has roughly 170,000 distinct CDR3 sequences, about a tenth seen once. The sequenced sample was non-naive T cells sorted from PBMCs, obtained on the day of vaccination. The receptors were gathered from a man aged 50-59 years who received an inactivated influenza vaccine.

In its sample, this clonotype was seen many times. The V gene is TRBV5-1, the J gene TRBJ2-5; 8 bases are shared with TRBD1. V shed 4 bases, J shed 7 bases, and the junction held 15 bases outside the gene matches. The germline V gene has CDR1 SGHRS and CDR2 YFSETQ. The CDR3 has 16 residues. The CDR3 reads CASSQGTGSETRTQYF. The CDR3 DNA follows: TGCGCCAGCAGCCAAGGGACAGGTTCTGAAACGAGGACCCAGTACTTC.

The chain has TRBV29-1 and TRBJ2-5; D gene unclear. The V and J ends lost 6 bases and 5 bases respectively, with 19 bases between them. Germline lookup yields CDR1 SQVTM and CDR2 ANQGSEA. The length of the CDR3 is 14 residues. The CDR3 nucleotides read TGCAGCGTCCTCCCTGGGTCGATTGGGGAGACCCAGTACTTC. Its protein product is CSVLPGSIGETQYF.

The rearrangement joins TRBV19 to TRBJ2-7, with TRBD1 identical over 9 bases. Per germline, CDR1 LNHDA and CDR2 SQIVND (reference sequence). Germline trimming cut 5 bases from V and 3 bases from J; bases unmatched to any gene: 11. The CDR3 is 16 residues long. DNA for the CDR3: TGTGCCAGTAGTCTCAAGGGGGACAGGGTTTTCTACGAGCAGTACTTC. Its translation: CASSLKGDRVFYEQYF.

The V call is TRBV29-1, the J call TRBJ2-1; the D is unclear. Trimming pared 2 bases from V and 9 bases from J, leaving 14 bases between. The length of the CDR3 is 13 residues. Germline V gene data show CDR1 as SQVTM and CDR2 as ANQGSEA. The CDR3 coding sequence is TGCAGCGTTGAAATCCTGGGGTTAGGTGAGCAGTTCTTC. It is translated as CSVEILGLGEQFF.

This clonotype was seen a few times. In nucleotides, the CDR3 is TGTGCCAGCAGCCAATCAGGGGGTAAGCAGTACTTC. Translation gives CASSQSGGKQYF. The J gene is TRBJ2-7, the V gene TRBV3-1; 7 nucleotides agree with TRBD1. CDR1 is LGHDT and CDR2 is YNNKEL in the germline V gene (reference sequence). The junction had 3 bases not matched to a gene; V was cut back by 2 bases and J by 8 bases. CDR3 length equals 12 residues.

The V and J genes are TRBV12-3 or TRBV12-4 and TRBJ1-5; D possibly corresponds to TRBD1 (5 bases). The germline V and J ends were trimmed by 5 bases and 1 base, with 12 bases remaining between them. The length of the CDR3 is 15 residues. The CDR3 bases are TGTGCCAGCAGTCACAGGCCTCGGAGCAATCAGCCCCAGCATTTT. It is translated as CASSHRPRSNQPQHF.

CDR3 amino acids: CSATVIAGRDPVTQYF. CDR3 nucleotides: TGCAGTGCTACCGTAATAGCGGGGCGAGACCCAGTTACGCAGTATTTT. The gene calls are TRBV20-1 and TRBJ2-3; 8 bases match TRBD2. This CDR3 spans 16 amino acids. Germline assignment: CDR1 DFQATT and CDR2 SNEGSKA (reference sequence). V lost 4 bases to trimming and J lost 8 bases; unmatched junction nucleotides: 17.

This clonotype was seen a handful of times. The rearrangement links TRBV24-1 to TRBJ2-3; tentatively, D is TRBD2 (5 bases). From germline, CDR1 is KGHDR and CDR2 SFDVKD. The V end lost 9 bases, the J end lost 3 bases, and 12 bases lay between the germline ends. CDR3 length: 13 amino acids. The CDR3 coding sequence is TGTGCCACCTCACACCCGGGGACAGATACGCAGTATTTT. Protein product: CATSHPGTDTQYF.

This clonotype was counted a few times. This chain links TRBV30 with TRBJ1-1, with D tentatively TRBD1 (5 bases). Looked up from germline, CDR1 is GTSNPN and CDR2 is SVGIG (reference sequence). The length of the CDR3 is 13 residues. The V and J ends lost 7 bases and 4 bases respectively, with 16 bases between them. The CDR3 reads CASLAGRGTEAFF. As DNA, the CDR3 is TGTGCCTCTCTAGCAGGGCGCGGCACTGAAGCTTTCTTT. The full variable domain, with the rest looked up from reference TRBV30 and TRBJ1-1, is SQTIHQWPATLVQPVGSPLSLECTVEGTSNPNLYWYRQAAGRGLQLLFYSVGIGQISSEVPQNLSASRPQDRQFILSSKKLLLSDSGFYLCASLAGRGTEAFFGQGTRLTVV.

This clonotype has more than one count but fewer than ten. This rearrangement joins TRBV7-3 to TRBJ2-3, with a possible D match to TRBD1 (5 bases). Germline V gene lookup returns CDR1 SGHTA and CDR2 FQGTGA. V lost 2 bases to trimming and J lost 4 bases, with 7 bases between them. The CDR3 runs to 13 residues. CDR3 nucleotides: TGTGCCAGCAGCTTAGGGGCGGCAGATACGCAGTATTTT. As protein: CASSLGAADTQYF.

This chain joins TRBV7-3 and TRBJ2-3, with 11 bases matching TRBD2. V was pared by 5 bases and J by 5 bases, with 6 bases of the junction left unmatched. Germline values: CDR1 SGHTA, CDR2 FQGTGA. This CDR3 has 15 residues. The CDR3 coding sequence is TGTGCCAGCAGCCCACAGCTAGCGGGAGGAGATACGCAGTATTTT. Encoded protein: CASSPQLAGGDTQYF. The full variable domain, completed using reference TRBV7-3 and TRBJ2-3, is GAGVSQTPSNKVTEKGKYVELRCDPISGHTALYWYRQSLGQGPEFLIYFQGTGAADDSGLPNDRFFAVRPEGSVSTLKIQRTERGDSAVYLCASSPQLAGGDTQYFGPGTRLTVL.

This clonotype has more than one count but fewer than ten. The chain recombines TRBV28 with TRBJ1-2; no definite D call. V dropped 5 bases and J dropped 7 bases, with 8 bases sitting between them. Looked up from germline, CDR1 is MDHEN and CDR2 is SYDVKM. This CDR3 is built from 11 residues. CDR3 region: CASSDLRGYTF. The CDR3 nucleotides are TGTGCCAGCAGTGACCTCCGTGGCTACACCTTC.

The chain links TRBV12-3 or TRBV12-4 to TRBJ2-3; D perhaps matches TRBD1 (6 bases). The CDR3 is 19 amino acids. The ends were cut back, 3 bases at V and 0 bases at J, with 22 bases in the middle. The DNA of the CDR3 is TGTGCCAGCAGTTTCTTGTCAGGGGCCTTTTCACGTAGCACAGATACGCAGTATTTT. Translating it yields CASSFLSGAFSRSTDTQYF.

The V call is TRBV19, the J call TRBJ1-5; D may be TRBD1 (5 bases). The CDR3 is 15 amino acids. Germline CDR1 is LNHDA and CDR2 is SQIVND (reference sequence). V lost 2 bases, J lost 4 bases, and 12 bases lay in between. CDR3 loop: CASSINGRTNQPQHF. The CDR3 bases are TGTGCCAGTAGTATAAATGGGCGGACAAATCAGCCCCAGCATTTT.